The 3 T cell receptor beta chains presented below share a single source sample, sequenced in a study of shared clonotypes between healthy human individuals. Data came from immunoSEQ multiplex PCR; TCRdb stores just in-frame clones and leaves some out. The sample has about 2.4 million clones; over 85% are singletons. Sequencing used naive CD4+ T cells from PBMCs. Subset specified: CD45RA+ positively selected. Receptors originate from a man aged 18 to 29 in good health. Some clones in this sample may be carry-over from other donors' samples.

The J gene is TRBJ1-3, the V gene TRBV7-2; D uncertain. Germline CDR1 reads SGHTA; CDR2 reads FQGNSA. The germline V and J ends were trimmed by 2 bases and 0 bases, with 8 bases remaining between them. There are 15 residues in the CDR3. The CDR3: CASSLLRISGNTIYF. Written as DNA, the CDR3 is TGTGCCAGCAGCTTATTACGTATCTCTGGAAACACCATATATTTT.

V usage is TRBV2 and J usage is TRBJ1-1; no definite D call. Germline V lookup: CDR1 SNHLY, CDR2 FYNNEI. The V gene lost 4 bases and the J gene lost 0 bases, with 6 bases spanning the gap. The length of the CDR3 is 13 residues. CDR3: CASSAGLNTEAFF. For the CDR3, the DNA is TGTGCCAGCAGTGCGGGATTGAACACTGAAGCTTTCTTT.

The chain has TRBV28 and TRBJ2-3, with 7 bases aligning to TRBD2. This CDR3 has 20 residues. The germline V gene has CDR1 MDHEN and CDR2 SYDVKM. Germline trimming cut 3 bases from V and 2 bases from J; bases unmatched to any gene: 20. The CDR3 sequence: CASSFAWLGRAGPTTDTQYF. The CDR3 coding sequence is TGTGCCAGCAGTTTTGCTTGGTTGGGTCGAGCGGGGCCGACCACAGATACGCAGTATTTT.